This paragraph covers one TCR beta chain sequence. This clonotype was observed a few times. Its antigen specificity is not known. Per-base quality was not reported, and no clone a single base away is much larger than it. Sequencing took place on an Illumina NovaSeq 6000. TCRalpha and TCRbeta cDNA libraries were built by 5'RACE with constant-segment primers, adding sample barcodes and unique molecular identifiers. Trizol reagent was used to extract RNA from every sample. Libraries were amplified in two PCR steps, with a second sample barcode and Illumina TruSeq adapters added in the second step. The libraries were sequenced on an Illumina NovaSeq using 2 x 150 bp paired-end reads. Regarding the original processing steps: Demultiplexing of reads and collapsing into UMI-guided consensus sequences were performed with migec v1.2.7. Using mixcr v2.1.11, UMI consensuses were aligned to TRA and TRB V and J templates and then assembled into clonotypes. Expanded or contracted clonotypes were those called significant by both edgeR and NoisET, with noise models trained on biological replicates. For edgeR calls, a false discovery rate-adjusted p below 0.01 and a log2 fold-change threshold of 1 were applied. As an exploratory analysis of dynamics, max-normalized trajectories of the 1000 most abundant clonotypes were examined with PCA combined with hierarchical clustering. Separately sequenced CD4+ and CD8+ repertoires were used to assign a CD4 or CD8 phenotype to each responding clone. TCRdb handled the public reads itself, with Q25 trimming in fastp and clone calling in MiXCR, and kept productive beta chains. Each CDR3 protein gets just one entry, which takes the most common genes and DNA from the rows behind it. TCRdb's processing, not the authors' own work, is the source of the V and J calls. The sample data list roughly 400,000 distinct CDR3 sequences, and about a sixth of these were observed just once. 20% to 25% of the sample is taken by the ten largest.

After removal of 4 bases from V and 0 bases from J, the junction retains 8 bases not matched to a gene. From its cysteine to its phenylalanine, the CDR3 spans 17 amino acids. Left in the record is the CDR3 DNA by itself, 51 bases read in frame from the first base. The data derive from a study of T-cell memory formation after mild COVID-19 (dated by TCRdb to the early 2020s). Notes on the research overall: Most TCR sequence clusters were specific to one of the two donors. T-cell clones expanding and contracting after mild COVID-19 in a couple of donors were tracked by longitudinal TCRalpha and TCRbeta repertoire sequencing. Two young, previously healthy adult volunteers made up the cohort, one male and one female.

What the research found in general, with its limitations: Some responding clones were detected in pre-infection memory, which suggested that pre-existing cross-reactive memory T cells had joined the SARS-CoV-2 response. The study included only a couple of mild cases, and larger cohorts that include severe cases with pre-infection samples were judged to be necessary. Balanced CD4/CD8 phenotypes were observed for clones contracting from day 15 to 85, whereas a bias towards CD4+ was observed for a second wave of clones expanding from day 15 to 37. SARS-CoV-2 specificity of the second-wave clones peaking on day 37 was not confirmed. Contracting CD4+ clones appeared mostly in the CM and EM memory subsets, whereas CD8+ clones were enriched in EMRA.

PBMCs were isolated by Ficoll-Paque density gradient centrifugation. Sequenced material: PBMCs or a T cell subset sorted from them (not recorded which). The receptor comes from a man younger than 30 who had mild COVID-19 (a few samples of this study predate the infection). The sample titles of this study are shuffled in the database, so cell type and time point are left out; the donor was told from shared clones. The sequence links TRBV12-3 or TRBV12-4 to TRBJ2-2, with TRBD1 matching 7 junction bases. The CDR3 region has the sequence CASSSNAGTANTGELFF. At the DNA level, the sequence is TGTGCCAGCAGTTCCAACGCCGGGACAGCGAACACCGGGGAGCTGTTTTTT.